Below, 22 T cell receptor beta chains from the same sample are listed, as sequenced in a study of immune cell composition in non-small cell lung cancer. Profiled with immunoSEQ multiplex PCR; TCRdb holds only in-frame clones, not every one. The top ten hold 7% to 10% of the sample, which has around 10,000 clones, around 68% seen once. Sequenced: lung tumor tissue. The receptors stem from a human donor with non-small cell lung cancer.

The gene calls are TRBV7-6 and TRBJ1-1, with TRBD1 matching 7 bases. Germline CDR1 reads SGHVS; CDR2 reads FNYEAQ. This CDR3 has 15 amino acids. V lost 1 base, J lost 4 bases, and 6 bases stayed unmatched. The CDR3 nucleotides are TGTGCCAGCAGCTTAGAGGGGGCCGGGAGCACTGAAGCTTTCTTT. The encoded protein is CASSLEGAGSTEAFF.

The chain's CDR3 is CASSPDRDLGEQYF. The DNA for the CDR3 is TGTGCCAGTAGTCCGGACCGCGACTTGGGGGAGCAGTACTTC. This chain connects TRBV19 to TRBJ2-7; D is ambiguous. The CDR3 sequence is 14 residues long. Germline lookup yields CDR1 LNHDA and CDR2 SQIVND (reference sequence). Trimming shortened V by 5 bases and J by 7 bases, and 18 bases separated the two germline ends.

The genes are TRBV11-2 and TRBJ2-2; no clear D gene. Germline CDR1 is SGHAT and CDR2 is FQNNGV. The CDR3 has 14 residues. V lost 6 bases, J lost 2 bases, and 10 bases lay in between. The CDR3 loop reads CASRQDENTGELFF. CDR3 in DNA: TGTGCCAGCAGACAAGACGAAAACACCGGGGAGCTGTTTTTT.

Of note for this clone: Mismatch with germline at one junction end may stem from a read error. V and J are TRBV18 and TRBJ2-3; 7 bases fit TRBD2. Germline loops: CDR1 KGHSH, CDR2 LQKENI. The CDR3 contains 13 residues. The CDR3 sequence is CASSARPGTTDVF. CDR3 sequence (DNA): TGTGCCAGCTCAGCCCGTCCCGGGACTACCGATGTGTTT.

This chain connects TRBV18 to TRBJ1-2; D is uncertain. In germline, CDR1 is KGHSH, CDR2 LQKENI. CDR3 length: 15 residues. V was cut by 0 bases and J by 5 bases, with 13 bases left in between. The CDR3: CASSPPNLPGYGYTF. The CDR3 DNA reads TGTGCCAGCTCACCACCCAATCTCCCGGGGTATGGCTACACCTTC.

The CDR3 DNA reads TGTGCCAGAAGCGGTGGACAGGGGGCTGGGGAGCAGTACTTC. It encodes CARSGGQGAGEQYF. The gene calls are TRBV5-3 and TRBJ2-7; 11 nucleotides line up with TRBD1. TRBV5-3 is an ORF for which the function is uncertain. Unmatched junction bases numbered 7, after V lost 4 bases and J lost 7 bases. This CDR3 contains 14 residues.

This rearrangement joins TRBV28 to TRBJ1-2; D gene uncertain. Germline CDR1 is MDHEN and CDR2 is SYDVKM. The CDR3 length is 14 residues. Trimming shortened V by 8 bases and J by 4 bases, and 17 bases separated the two germline ends. The CDR3 here is CASHLTQGSYGYTF. As DNA, the CDR3 is TGTGCCAGCCACCTCACTCAAGGTTCCTATGGCTACACCTTC.

V usage is TRBV6-1 and J usage is TRBJ1-5; D gene uncertain. The CDR3 spans 13 residues. Germline CDR1 reads MNHNS; CDR2 reads SASEGT. The V end was cut by 3 bases, the J end by 8 bases, with 11 bases between. DNA of the CDR3: TGTGCCAGCAGTGACCGACGGGTAGAGCCCCAGCATTTT. Translated: CASSDRRVEPQHF.

CDR3 in amino acids: CASSDPDREETQYF. The CDR3 DNA reads TGTGCCAGCAGTGACCCCGACAGGGAAGAGACCCAGTACTTC. The chain uses TRBV6-1 and TRBJ2-5; 7 nucleotides agree with TRBD1. V lost 3 bases, J lost 3 bases, and 4 bases stayed unmatched. The V gene's germline CDR1 is MNHNS and CDR2 SASEGT. The CDR3 contains 14 residues.

The chain employs TRBV7-2 and TRBJ1-4; D may be TRBD1 (6 bases). This CDR3 has 14 residues. CDR1 and CDR2 (germline): SGHTA, FQGNSA. V was pared by 5 bases and J by 5 bases, with 12 bases between. For the CDR3, the DNA is TGTGCCAGCAGCCCGGGGGCAGCGAATGAAAAACTGTTTTTT. This encodes CASSPGAANEKLFF.

The chain has TRBV6-5 and TRBJ1-1, with 7 bases fitting TRBD1. Germline CDR1 reads MNHEY; CDR2 reads SVGAGI. The junction had 0 bases not matched to a gene; V was cut back by 0 bases and J by 2 bases. The CDR3 extends over 14 amino acids. CDR3 protein: CASSYSGGNTEAFF. CDR3 coding DNA: TGTGCCAGCAGTTACTCAGGGGGCAACACTGAAGCTTTCTTT.

This clone has a single count. J is TRBJ2-1 and V is TRBV5-6; no firm D call. The germline gives CDR1 SGHDT, CDR2 YYEEEE. The CDR3 loop spans 11 amino acids. V was clipped by 4 bases and J by 10 bases, with 9 bases between them. The CDR3 is CASSKTREQFF. In DNA, the CDR3 is TGTGCCAGCAGCAAAACACGGGAGCAGTTCTTC. Supplemented by reference TRBV5-6 and TRBJ2-1, the full variable domain reads DAGVTQSPTHLIKTRGQQVTLRCSPKSGHDTVSWYQQALGQGPQFIFQYYEEEERQRGNFPDRFSGHQFPNYSSELNVNALLLGDSALYLCASSKTREQFFGPGTRLTVL.

J is TRBJ2-3 and V is TRBV5-5, with TRBD2 matching over 7 bases. The CDR3 extends over 15 amino acids. The trim removed 4 bases at V and 1 base at J, leaving 6 bases unmatched. Germline V gives CDR1 SGHKS, CDR2 YYEKEE (reference sequence). The CDR3 region is CASSRGGGRTDTQYF. The CDR3 DNA reads as TGTGCCAGCAGCCGCGGGGGAGGCCGCACAGATACGCAGTATTTT.

This clone was seen more than once but under ten times. The gene calls are TRBV15 and TRBJ2-4; TRBD1 matches at 7 bases. Trimming removed 2 bases from V and 5 bases from J; junction bases left unmatched: 6. The germline CDR1 and CDR2 sequences are LNHNV and YYDKDF (reference sequence). CDR3 size: 15 residues. CDR3 DNA: TGTGCCACCAGCAGAAGGGACAGCCGAGAAAACATTCAGTACTTC. Its protein product is CATSRRDSRENIQYF. The entire variable domain, with the rest obtained from reference TRBV15 and TRBJ2-4, is as follows: DAMVIQNPRYQVTQFGKPVTLSCSQTLNHNVMYWYQQKSSQAPKLLFHYYDKDFNNEADTPDNFQSRRPNTSFCFLDIRSPGLGDTAMYLCATSRRDSRENIQYFGAGTRLSVL.

This chain links TRBV9 with TRBJ1-1; possible D gene TRBD1, 5 bases. The length of the CDR3 is 15 residues. Germline V gene lookup returns CDR1 SGDLS and CDR2 YYNGEE. V shed 3 bases and J shed 4 bases, with 16 bases lying between them. CDR3 sequence: CASSGGVIRGTEAFF. DNA of the CDR3: TGTGCCAGCAGCGGGGGGGTCATTAGAGGCACTGAAGCTTTCTTT.

The chain links TRBV30 to TRBJ1-6; D remains ambiguous. The CDR3 consists of 15 residues. The germline V gene has CDR1 GTSNPN and CDR2 SVGIG (reference sequence). Trimming stripped 4 bases from V and 4 bases from J, with 14 bases between. The CDR3 reads CAWTPQFGYNSPLHF. For the CDR3, the DNA is TGTGCCTGGACGCCCCAATTCGGATATAATTCACCCCTCCACTTT.

The genes are TRBV7-9 and TRBJ1-6; the match to TRBD1 covers 7 bases. Germline values: CDR1 SEHNR, CDR2 FQNEAQ (reference sequence). The CDR3 length is 15 residues. J gave up 6 bases and V 5 bases, and 7 bases lay outside the gene matches. CDR3 coding DNA: TGTGCCAGCAGCCACCCGGGACAGATTAATTCACCCCTCCACTTT. Translated: CASSHPGQINSPLHF.

This chain links TRBV7-8 with TRBJ1-1; D perhaps matches TRBD1 (5 bases). CDR1 is SGHVS and CDR2 is FQNEAQ in the germline V gene. This CDR3 has 15 amino acids. With 1 base removed from V and 5 bases from J, the gap between germline ends came to 14 bases. In DNA form, the CDR3 reads TGTGCCAGCAGCTTAGGTCTGGGACCATGGACTGAAGCTTTCTTT. Translation gives CASSLGLGPWTEAFF.

The gene calls are TRBV25-1 and TRBJ2-7, with 10 bases identical to TRBD1. With V trimmed by 8 bases and J by 2 bases, 3 bases remained unmatched. This CDR3 is 13 amino acids long. Germline CDR1 reads MGHDK; CDR2 reads SYGVNS. This chain's CDR3 is CASYGQGAYEQYF. CDR3 bases: TGTGCCAGCTACGGACAGGGGGCCTACGAGCAGTACTTC.

This clone has only one observation. Other DNA sequences in this specimen translate into the identical CDR3. The chain joins TRBV19 to TRBJ1-1; a weak D match, TRBD1 (5 bases). Germline V gives CDR1 LNHDA, CDR2 SQIVND (reference sequence). The CDR3 consists of 15 residues. Trimming removed 4 bases from V and 0 bases from J, with 12 bases in between. The DNA for the CDR3 is TGTGCCAGTAGTAGGGACGGATCCATGAACACTGAAGCTTTCTTT. Its protein is CASSRDGSMNTEAFF.

CDR3 protein: CASSASTGGPREQYF. As DNA, the CDR3 is TGTGCCAGCAGCGCCAGCACGGGGGGACCTAGAGAGCAGTACTTC. The V gene is TRBV7-2, the J gene TRBJ2-7; 7 nucleotides match TRBD2. The CDR3 extends over 15 amino acids. Trimming took 5 bases from V and 7 from J; bases not matched to a gene: 14. Germline V gene sequence: CDR1 SGHTA, CDR2 FQGNSA. The entire variable domain, with the rest obtained from reference TRBV7-2 and TRBJ2-7, is as follows: GAGVSQSPSNKVTEKGKDVELRCDPISGHTALYWYRQSLGQGLEFLIYFQGNSAPDKSGLPSDRFSAERTGGSVSTLTIQRTQQEDSAVYLCASSASTGGPREQYFGPGTRLTVT.

By its share, this clone is medium-sized. The rearrangement uses TRBV5-6 and TRBJ1-6, with 9 bases fitting TRBD1. The CDR3 runs to 16 residues. Germline loops: CDR1 SGHDT, CDR2 YYEEEE. Trimming took 8 bases from V and 3 from J; bases not matched to a gene: 9. CDR3 sequence reads: CASSRRTGDYNSPLHF. Here the CDR3 DNA reads TGTGCCAGTTCGAGGAGGACAGGGGACTATAATTCACCCCTCCACTTT.